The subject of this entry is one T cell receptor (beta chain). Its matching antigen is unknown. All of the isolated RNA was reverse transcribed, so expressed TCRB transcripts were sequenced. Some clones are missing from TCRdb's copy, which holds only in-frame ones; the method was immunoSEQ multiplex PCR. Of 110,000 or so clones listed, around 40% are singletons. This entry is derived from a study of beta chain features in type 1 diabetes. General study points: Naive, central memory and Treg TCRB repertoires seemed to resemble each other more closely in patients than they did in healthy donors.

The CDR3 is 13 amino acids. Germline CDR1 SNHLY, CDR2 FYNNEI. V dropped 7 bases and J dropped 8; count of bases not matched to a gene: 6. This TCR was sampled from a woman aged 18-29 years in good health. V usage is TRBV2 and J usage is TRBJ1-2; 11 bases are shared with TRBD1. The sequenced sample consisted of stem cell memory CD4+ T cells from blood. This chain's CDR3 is CASNGQGANGYTF. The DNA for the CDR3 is TGTGCCAGCAATGGACAGGGGGCTAACGGCTACACCTTC.